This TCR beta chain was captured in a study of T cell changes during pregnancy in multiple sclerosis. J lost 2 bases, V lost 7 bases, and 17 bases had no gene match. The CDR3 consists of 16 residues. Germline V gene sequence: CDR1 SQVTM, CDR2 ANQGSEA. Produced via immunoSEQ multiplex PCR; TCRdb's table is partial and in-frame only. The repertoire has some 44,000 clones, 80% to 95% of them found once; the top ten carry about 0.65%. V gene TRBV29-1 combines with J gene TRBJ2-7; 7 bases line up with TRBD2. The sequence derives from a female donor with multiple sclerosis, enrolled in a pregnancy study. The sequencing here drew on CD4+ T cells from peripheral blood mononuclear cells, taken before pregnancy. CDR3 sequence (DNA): TGCAGCGCCGAGAGACTAGCTGGAGGTAGGACCTACGAGCAGTACTTC. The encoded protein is CSAERLAGGRTYEQYF.